Presented here are 7 T cell receptor beta chains from one specimen sequenced in a study of blood T cell repertoires in COVID-19. Profiled with immunoSEQ multiplex PCR; TCRdb holds only in-frame clones, not every one. The sample holds under 30,000 clones; about 87% are singletons and the top ten take around 25%. The specimen sequenced was peripheral blood. The receptors come from a human donor with active COVID-19. The donor label of this sample is uncertain.

V and J are TRBV9 and TRBJ2-5; 9 bases map to TRBD2. The CDR3 has 14 amino acids. Germline V gene lookup returns CDR1 SGDLS and CDR2 YYNGEE. Trimming at V came to 2 bases and at J to 2 bases, leaving 1 base not matched to a gene. Here the CDR3 DNA reads TGTGCCAGCAGCGTGACTAGCGGACAAGAGACCCAGTACTTC. Protein product: CASSVTSGQETQYF. Filled out from reference TRBV9 and TRBJ2-5, the complete variable domain reads DSGVTQTPKHLITATGQRVTLRCSPRSGDLSVYWYQQSLDQGLQFLIQYYNGEERAKGNILERFSAQQFPDLHSELNLSSLELGDSALYFCASSVTSGQETQYFGPGTRLLVL.

Written as DNA, the CDR3 is TGTGCCAGCAGCTTAGTTACAGGGAACACTGAAGCTTTCTTT. It is translated as CASSLVTGNTEAFF. The chain couples TRBV7-9 to TRBJ1-1; D possibly corresponds to TRBD1 (5 bases). The CDR3 consists of 14 residues. CDR1 is SEHNR, CDR2 FQNEAQ, per germline (reference sequence). The ends were cut back, 1 base at V and 1 base at J, with 7 bases in the middle.

The chain combines TRBV2 with TRBJ2-2; 7 positions match TRBD1. The CDR3 is made up of 15 amino acids. Germline V lookup: CDR1 SNHLY, CDR2 FYNNEI. With V trimmed by 5 bases and J by 5 bases, 8 bases remained unmatched. For the CDR3, the DNA is TGTGCCAGCAGTCGTGAGACAGGGTGGACCGGGGAGCTGTTTTTT. Residues: CASSRETGWTGELFF.

The chain couples TRBV6-2 or TRBV6-3 to TRBJ2-3; TRBD2 is a possible D gene (5 bases). Germline V lookup: CDR1 MNHEY, CDR2 SVGEGT. V was trimmed by 3 bases and J by 0 bases, leaving 25 bases between them. The CDR3 is 20 residues long. The CDR3 sequence: CASSYRTAKSAETSTDTQYF. The CDR3 bases are TGTGCCAGCAGTTATAGGACTGCGAAATCGGCCGAGACTAGCACAGATACGCAGTATTTT.

The genes are TRBV2 and TRBJ2-3; TRBD2 matches 11 bases. The germline gives CDR1 SNHLY, CDR2 FYNNEI. The V gene end was trimmed by 6 bases and the J gene end by 6 bases; junction bases not matched to a gene: 8. The CDR3 sequence is 15 residues long. The CDR3 DNA reads as TGTGCCAGCAGGGACACTAGCGGGGGTAGGGATACGCAGTATTTT. Translating gives CASRDTSGGRDTQYF.

This clone was seen a handful of times. The J gene is TRBJ1-1, the V gene TRBV30, with 9 bases aligning to TRBD1. Trimming took 1 base from V and 11 from J; bases not matched to a gene: 8. This CDR3 has 13 residues. Germline CDR1 GTSNPN, CDR2 SVGIG (reference sequence). This CDR3 reads CAWSARTGEVAFF. CDR3 DNA sequence: TGTGCCTGGAGTGCCAGGACAGGGGAGGTTGCTTTCTTT.

This clone was counted between two and nine times. CDR3 amino acids: CASSPKPNSPLHF. As DNA, the CDR3 is TGTGCCAGCAGCCCTAAACCAAATTCACCCCTCCACTTT. This chain joins TRBV27 and TRBJ1-6; D remains unclear. CDR1 is MNHEY and CDR2 is SMNVEV in the germline V gene (reference sequence). The V end was cut by 6 bases, the J end by 7 bases, with 10 bases between. The CDR3 extends over 13 amino acids.